A single sample gave rise to the 5 T cell receptor beta chains below, sequenced in a study of T cell repertoires in cytomegalovirus infection. TCRdb redid the calling of the reads with MiXCR, one entry per CDR3 protein. The table shows 450,000 to 550,000 distinct CDR3 sequences, with approximately 15% occurring only once. The sequenced material came from CD8+ T cells from PBMCs. Source of these receptors: a human donor in good health (CMV status not recorded). Some clones in this sample may be carry-over from other donors' samples.

Ten or more counts support this clonotype. The gene calls are TRBV28 and TRBJ2-5, with D possibly TRBD1 on 6 matching bases. The germline CDR1 and CDR2 sequences are MDHEN and SYDVKM. Between the trimmed V and J ends, which lost 6 bases and 1 base, there was a span of 9 bases. The CDR3 sequence is 13 residues long. DNA of the CDR3: TGTGCCAGCAGAGGACAGCGCCAAGAGACCCAGTACTTC. This translates into CASRGQRQETQYF.

This clonotype was recorded a few times. The CDR3 coding sequence is TGTGCGACACCGGGACTAGGACAGGAGACCCAGTACTTC. Translating gives CATPGLGQETQYF. The chain employs TRBV2 and TRBJ2-5, with TRBD2 matching over 8 bases. The CDR3 covers 13 residues. Germline CDR1 reads SNHLY; CDR2 reads FYNNEI.

Only a few counts were recorded for this clonotype. CDR3 DNA sequence: TGTGCCAGCAGCCAAGGTGATCGGACTAGCGCGAATGAGCAGTTCTTC. This translates into CASSQGDRTSANEQFF. This rearrangement joins TRBV4-2 to TRBJ2-1; 9 nucleotides align to TRBD2. V lost 1 base to trimming and J lost 7 bases; unmatched junction nucleotides: 8. The germline CDR1 and CDR2 sequences are LGHNA and YNFKEQ. The CDR3 is 16 residues long.

Many counts were recorded for this clonotype. The genes are TRBV7-9 and TRBJ1-1, with no clear D. Per germline, CDR1 SEHNR and CDR2 FQNEAQ (reference sequence). Trimming took 3 bases from V and 2 from J, leaving 4 bases between them. This CDR3 has 12 residues. The CDR3 DNA follows: TGTGCCAGCAGCTTTGAAAACACTGAAGCTTTCTTT. It is translated as CASSFENTEAFF.

The V gene is TRBV15, the J gene TRBJ2-3, with D possibly TRBD1 on 6 matching bases. CDR1 LNHNV and CDR2 YYDKDF come from the germline V gene (reference sequence). The V end lost 0 bases, the J end lost 2 bases, and 9 bases lay between the germline ends. This CDR3 is built from 15 residues. DNA for the CDR3: TGTGCCACCAGCAGAGAGGGACAAACCACAGATACGCAGTATTTT. Its protein is CATSREGQTTDTQYF.